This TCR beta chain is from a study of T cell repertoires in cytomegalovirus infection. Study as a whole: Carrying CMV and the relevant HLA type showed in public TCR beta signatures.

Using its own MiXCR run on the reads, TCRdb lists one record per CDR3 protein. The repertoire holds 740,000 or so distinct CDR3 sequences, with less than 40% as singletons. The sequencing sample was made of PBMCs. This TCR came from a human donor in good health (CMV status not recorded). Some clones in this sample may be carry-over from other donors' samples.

The CDR3 region has the DNA TGTGCCAGCAGCCCAACGAAGGCTAGCGGAGACTACGAGCAGTACTTC. Translating it yields CASSPTKASGDYEQYF. The chain couples TRBV7-9 to TRBJ2-7; 7 bases fit TRBD2. J gave up 3 bases and V 5 bases, and 13 bases lay outside the gene matches. The CDR3 covers 16 residues. The germline V gene encodes CDR1 SEHNR and CDR2 FQNEAQ (reference sequence).